This TCR beta chain was sequenced in a study of T cells in Graves' hyperthyroidism and ophthalmopathy. The CDR3 regions of TCR beta were amplified from RNA transcripts. Carried out on the TCR CDR3, a first-round RT-PCR used the HTBI primer set. Via MiXCR, TCRdb re-called the multiplex PCR reads, giving one row per CDR3 protein. The sample holds 550,000 to 800,000 distinct CDR3 sequences; approximately 15% are singletons and the top ten take around a sixth. For Graves' hyperthyroidism to be stable, ophthalmopathy could not progress within 18 months. The V and J ends lost 0 bases and 3 bases respectively, with 11 bases between them. The CDR3 length is 15 residues. CDR1 and CDR2 (germline): KGHSH, LQKENI. This clonotype was found many times.

The clonotype was recovered from a man aged 45-60 years with Graves' hyperthyroidism. The gene calls are TRBV18 and TRBJ1-1; D perhaps matches TRBD1 (6 bases). The sequenced sample consisted of blood. CDR3 DNA: TGTGCCAGCTCACCACCGAGTCACAGGGACACTGAAGCTTTCTTT. Protein product: CASSPPSHRDTEAFF.